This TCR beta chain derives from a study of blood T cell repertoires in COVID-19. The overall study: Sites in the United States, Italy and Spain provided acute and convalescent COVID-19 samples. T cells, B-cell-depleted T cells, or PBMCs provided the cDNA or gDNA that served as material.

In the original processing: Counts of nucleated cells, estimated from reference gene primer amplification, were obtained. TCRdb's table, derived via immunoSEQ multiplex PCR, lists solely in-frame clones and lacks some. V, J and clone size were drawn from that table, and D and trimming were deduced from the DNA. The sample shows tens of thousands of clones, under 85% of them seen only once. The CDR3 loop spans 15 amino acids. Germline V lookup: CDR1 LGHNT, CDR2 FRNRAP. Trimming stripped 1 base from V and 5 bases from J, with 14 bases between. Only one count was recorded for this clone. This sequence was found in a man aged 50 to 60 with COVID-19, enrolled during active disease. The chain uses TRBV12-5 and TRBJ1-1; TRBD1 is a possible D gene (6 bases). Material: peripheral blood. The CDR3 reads CASGLAYRVETEAFF. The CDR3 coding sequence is TGTGCTAGTGGTTTGGCTTACAGGGTTGAGACTGAAGCTTTCTTT.